One sample yielded the 32 T cell receptor beta chains listed below, sequenced in a study of OX40 agonist ivuxolimab in advanced cancers. Using immunoSEQ multiplex PCR, the repertoire was profiled, and TCRdb retains in-frame clones only, with some absent. This sample has about 100,000 clones, with approximately 87% found just once. This specimen consisted of CD4+ or CD8+ T cells sorted from blood, obtained in a trial of the OX40 agonist ivuxolimab. These receptors all stem from an adult with an advanced solid tumor such as melanoma, head and neck, liver or kidney cancer.

The chain recombines TRBV11-2 with TRBJ2-3; D unclear. The V end lost 3 bases, the J end lost 5 bases, and 3 bases lay between the germline ends. The CDR3 length is 11 residues. Germline CDR1 is SGHAT and CDR2 is FQNNGV. CDR3 bases: TGTGCCAGCAGCTTGGGAGATACGCAGTATTTT. As protein: CASSLGDTQYF.

This chain connects TRBV21-1 to TRBJ2-2; the D segment call TRBD1 is taken from the table without a DNA check. TRBV21-1 is deemed a pseudogene. CDR3 length equals 13 residues. The CDR3 DNA is TGTGCCAGCAAAAATCAGGGGACCGGGGAGCTGTTTTTT. This gives the protein CASKNQGTGELFF.

The chain links TRBV5-1 to TRBJ2-5, with D perhaps TRBD2 (6 bases). Trimming took off 2 bases at V and 1 base at J, with 12 bases between the two ends. The length of the CDR3 is 15 residues. Germline-derived CDR1 and CDR2 are SGHRS and YFSETQ. CDR3 in DNA: TGCGCCAGCAGCTTCGGGGGAGACCCCCAAGAGACCCAGTACTTC. This codes for CASSFGGDPQETQYF.

This rearrangement joins TRBV11-2 to TRBJ2-7, with no clear D. The ends were cut back, 6 bases at V and 6 bases at J, with 9 bases in the middle. Germline V gives CDR1 SGHAT, CDR2 FQNNGV. The CDR3 has 11 residues. As DNA, the CDR3 is TGTGCCAGCAGTAGGGCGGCCGAGCAGTACTTC. It specifies CASSRAAEQYF. The entire variable domain, with the rest obtained from reference TRBV11-2 and TRBJ2-7, is as follows: EAGVAQSPRYKIIEKRQSVAFWCNPISGHATLYWYQQILGQGPKLLIQFQNNGVVDDSQLPKDRFSAERLKGVDSTLKIQPAKLEDSAVYLCASSRAAEQYFGPGTRLTVT.

The chain combines TRBV27 with TRBJ2-3; D not certain. The CDR3 is 12 amino acids. Looked up from germline, CDR1 is MNHEY and CDR2 is SMNVEV (reference sequence). Trimming took 7 bases from V and 2 from J, leaving 7 bases between them. The CDR3 is CASNDFTDTQYF. DNA of the CDR3: TGTGCCAGCAACGACTTCACAGATACGCAGTATTTT.

This sequence joins TRBV19 and TRBJ2-3, with 8 bases identical to TRBD2. Per germline, CDR1 LNHDA and CDR2 SQIVND (reference sequence). The trim removed 7 bases at V and 2 bases at J, leaving 11 bases unmatched. The CDR3 has 16 residues. CDR3 in amino acids: CASTSTGGGYTDTQYF. The CDR3 DNA reads as TGTGCCAGTACCTCAACGGGGGGGGGATACACAGATACGCAGTATTTT. Combining the CDR3 with reference TRBV19 and TRBJ2-3 gives the whole variable domain DGGITQSPKYLFRKEGQNVTLSCEQNLNHDAMYWYRQDPGQGLRLIYYSQIVNDFQKGDIAEGYSVSREKKESFPLTVTSAQKNPTAFYLCASTSTGGGYTDTQYFGPGTRLTVL.

This clone was recorded only once. J is TRBJ2-2 and V is TRBV6-6; D may be TRBD1 (5 bases). Germline CDR1 MNHNY, CDR2 SVGAGI (reference sequence). The length of the CDR3 is 15 residues. Trimming left V 0 bases short and J 6 bases short, with 11 bases between. The CDR3 loop is CASSYSLDSPGELFF. CDR3 DNA sequence: TGTGCCAGCAGTTACTCGCTTGACAGTCCCGGGGAGCTGTTTTTT.

V gene TRBV5-4 combines with J gene TRBJ2-3, with TRBD2 matching over 14 bases. Trimming removed 2 bases from V and 7 bases from J; junction bases left unmatched: 3. From germline, CDR1 is SGHNT and CDR2 YYREEE (reference sequence). The CDR3 runs to 15 residues. Written as DNA, the CDR3 is TGTGCCAGCAGCTTCAGGACTAGCGGGAGGAATACGCAGTATTTT. Translating it yields CASSFRTSGRNTQYF.

The chain has TRBV6-5 and TRBJ2-7; 8 nucleotides line up with TRBD1. Germline CDR1 reads MNHEY; CDR2 reads SVGAGI. The V segment lost 6 bases and the J segment 2 bases; nucleotides outside the gene matches: 6. The CDR3 contains 14 residues. CDR3 region: CASRLGQGTYEQYF. The DNA of the CDR3 is TGTGCCAGCAGACTTGGACAGGGAACCTACGAGCAGTACTTC.

The rearrangement links TRBV15 to TRBJ2-7; 7 bases agree with TRBD2. The trim removed 1 base at V and 0 bases at J, leaving 6 bases unmatched. The germline gives CDR1 LNHNV, CDR2 YYDKDF (reference sequence). This CDR3 is built from 16 residues. This chain's CDR3 is CATSRGLAASSYEQYF. CDR3 sequence (DNA): TGTGCCACCAGCAGAGGACTAGCTGCGAGCTCCTACGAGCAGTACTTC.

The chain joins TRBV28 to TRBJ2-7; a weak D match, TRBD1 (6 bases). Germline CDR1 reads MDHEN; CDR2 reads SYDVKM. V shed 3 bases and J shed 3 bases, with 9 bases lying between them. CDR3 size: 13 residues. CDR3 coding DNA: TGTGCCAGCAGTTTCACAGGGTTCTACGAGCAGTACTTC. This encodes CASSFTGFYEQYF.

The V and J genes are TRBV25-1 and TRBJ2-1, with TRBD2 matching over 7 bases. The CDR3 length is 13 residues. The germline gives CDR1 MGHDK, CDR2 SYGVNS. V shed 6 bases and J 6 bases; nucleotides not matched to a gene: 5. This chain's CDR3 is CASSGLERNEQFF. The CDR3 DNA reads as TGTGCCAGCAGCGGACTAGAACGCAATGAGCAGTTCTTC.

The sample holds one count of this clone. The chain carries TRBV7-2 and TRBJ2-5; D unresolved. The CDR3 consists of 12 residues. CDR1 is SGHTA and CDR2 is FQGNSA in the germline V gene. Trimming took 0 bases from V and 5 from J, leaving 4 bases between them. CDR3 region: CASSLASETQYF. The CDR3 nucleotides read TGTGCCAGCAGCTTAGCGTCCGAGACCCAGTACTTC.

V gene TRBV5-4 combines with J gene TRBJ1-6; no clear D gene. Trimming shortened V by 0 bases and J by 8 bases, and 12 bases separated the two germline ends. CDR3 length: 15 amino acids. The germline CDR1 and CDR2 sequences are SGHNT and YYREEE (reference sequence). As DNA, the CDR3 is TGTGCCAGCAGCTTGGCCGGGGTGGAATATTCACCCCTCCACTTT. Its translation is CASSLAGVEYSPLHF.

This rearrangement joins TRBV6-6 to TRBJ2-2; D is undetermined. V shed 8 bases and J shed 0 bases, with 13 bases lying between them. This CDR3 spans 15 amino acids. Germline CDR1 reads MNHNY; CDR2 reads SVGAGI (reference sequence). The CDR3: CASSQFGANTGELFF. The CDR3 DNA reads TGTGCCAGCTCCCAATTTGGCGCGAACACCGGGGAGCTGTTTTTT.

The CDR3 here is CASSSEVHGYTF. The CDR3 nucleotides are TGTGCCAGCAGCTCGGAGGTCCATGGCTACACCTTC. V and J are TRBV6-1 and TRBJ1-2; no definite D call. Germline CDR1 and CDR2: MNHNS and SASEGT. The V end lost 6 bases, the J end lost 6 bases, and 11 bases lay between the germline ends. CDR3 size: 12 residues.

The rearrangement uses TRBV6-5 and TRBJ2-7, with no clear D. CDR3 size: 14 residues. Trimming removed 7 bases from V and 0 bases from J, with 13 bases in between. CDR1 and CDR2 (germline): MNHEY, SVGAGI. The DNA for the CDR3 is TGTGCCAGCACCAGTAGCTGGAGCTCCTACGAGCAGTACTTC. This gives the protein CASTSSWSSYEQYF.

This clone was recorded once. This chain joins TRBV19 and TRBJ2-4, with D maybe TRBD1 (6 bases). The germline gives CDR1 LNHDA, CDR2 SQIVND (reference sequence). The length of the CDR3 is 16 residues. V shed 7 bases and J shed 0 bases, with 16 bases lying between them. The CDR3 loop reads CASTETDSKAKNIQYF. The CDR3, as DNA: TGTGCCAGTACTGAAACGGACAGTAAAGCCAAAAACATTCAGTACTTC.

This CDR3 reads CASRDRGGSEQYF. CDR3 sequence (DNA): TGTGCCAGCAGGGACAGGGGTGGGTCGGAGCAGTACTTC. V gene TRBV6-6 combines with J gene TRBJ2-7, with TRBD1 matching over 9 bases. V was clipped by 6 bases and J by 7 bases; unmatched bases: 7. Germline CDR1 MNHNY, CDR2 SVGAGI (reference sequence). This CDR3 contains 13 residues.

In the case of this clone: Other DNA sequences in this specimen translate into the identical CDR3. CDR3 in amino acids: CASSLGGGSYEQYF. The CDR3 DNA sequence: TGTGCCAGCAGCTTAGGAGGGGGCTCCTACGAGCAGTACTTC. The V and J genes are TRBV7-9 and TRBJ2-7, with D possibly being TRBD1 (6 bases). The CDR3 loop spans 14 amino acids. Germline CDR1 and CDR2: SEHNR and FQNEAQ (reference sequence). Trimming cost V 1 base and J 0 bases, with 7 bases left between them.

V is TRBV9 and J is TRBJ2-1, with D possibly being TRBD2 (5 bases). Germline CDR1 is SGDLS and CDR2 is YYNGEE. This CDR3 contains 14 residues. With 3 bases removed from V and 1 base from J, the gap between germline ends came to 8 bases. The CDR3 DNA reads TGTGCCAGCAGCGCTCGGGGTTCCTACAATGAGCAGTTCTTC. This gives the protein CASSARGSYNEQFF.

The chain combines TRBV5-5 with TRBJ1-5, with 7 bases matching TRBD1. Trimming took 3 bases from V and 1 from J; bases not matched to a gene: 4. This CDR3 is built from 15 residues. The germline CDR1 and CDR2 sequences are SGHKS and YYEKEE (reference sequence). CDR3 in DNA: TGTGCCAGCAGCTCGGAGGGGGCGAGCAATCAGCCCCAGCATTTT. Translating it yields CASSSEGASNQPQHF.

The V call is TRBV6-5, the J call TRBJ1-6; D is possibly TRBD1 (6 bases). Trimming removed 6 bases from V and 9 bases from J, with 15 bases in between. Germline V gene sequence: CDR1 MNHEY, CDR2 SVGAGI. The CDR3 has 14 residues. The CDR3 is CASRSGTKGSPLHF. DNA of the CDR3: TGTGCCAGCAGATCCGGGACAAAAGGTTCACCCCTCCACTTT.

This clone came up once. This chain uses TRBV29-1 with TRBJ2-3; D tentatively fits TRBD1 or TRBD2 (5 bases each). CDR3 length: 14 amino acids. Trimming took 3 bases from V and 1 from J, leaving 11 bases between them. Germline CDR1 reads SQVTM; CDR2 reads ANQGSEA. In DNA form, the CDR3 reads TGCAGCGTTGACCCAGGGACCCGCACAGATACGCAGTATTTT. Its protein is CSVDPGTRTDTQYF.

The chain carries TRBV2 and TRBJ1-1; tentatively, D is TRBD1 (5 bases). Per germline, CDR1 SNHLY and CDR2 FYNNEI. The CDR3 is made up of 15 amino acids. V was cut by 2 bases and J by 2 bases, with 12 bases left in between. The CDR3 loop is CASSELRGGNTEAFF. The CDR3 nucleotides are TGTGCCAGCAGTGAATTGAGGGGTGGAAACACTGAAGCTTTCTTT.

The gene calls are TRBV23-1 and TRBJ2-7; D is perhaps TRBD1 (6 bases). TRBV23-1 is an ORF, with its function uncertain. CDR3 size: 16 residues. V dropped 0 bases and J dropped 2 bases, with 14 bases sitting between them. The CDR3: CASSQSKTWDTYEQYF. For the CDR3, the DNA is TGCGCCAGCAGTCAATCGAAGACATGGGACACCTACGAGCAGTACTTC.

This clone counts as medium-sized (0.01 to 0.1%). V usage is TRBV2 and J usage is TRBJ2-1, with TRBD2 identical over 9 bases. Germline-derived CDR1 and CDR2 are SNHLY and FYNNEI. V gave up 7 bases and J gave up 9 bases; unmatched junction bases: 7. The CDR3 is 13 residues long. The CDR3 coding sequence is TGTGCCAGCAATCGGCGGGGGGGCACTGAGCAGTTCTTC. The encoded protein is CASNRRGGTEQFF.

The chain combines TRBV23-1 with TRBJ2-3, with 10 positions matching TRBD2. TRBV23-1 is classed as an ORF, of uncertain function. With 3 bases clipped from V and 1 base from J, the junction kept 16 bases outside the gene matches. This CDR3 contains 20 residues. CDR3 in amino acids: CASSQIKAGGHLSGTDTQYF. The CDR3 DNA reads TGCGCCAGCAGTCAGATAAAAGCGGGGGGGCACCTAAGCGGCACAGATACGCAGTATTTT.

This chain links TRBV10-1 with TRBJ2-2; D is unclear. CDR1 WNHNN and CDR2 SYGVQD come from the germline V gene (reference sequence). V was clipped by 4 bases and J by 2 bases, with 8 bases between them. The CDR3 has 14 residues. This chain's CDR3 is CASSGTLNTGELFF. CDR3 nucleotide sequence: TGCGCCAGCAGTGGAACACTAAACACCGGGGAGCTGTTTTTT.

The chain recombines TRBV15 with TRBJ2-3; 10 nucleotides agree with TRBD2. CDR3 length: 17 amino acids. CDR1 LNHNV and CDR2 YYDKDF come from the germline V gene (reference sequence). Germline trimming cut 2 bases from V and 0 bases from J; bases unmatched to any gene: 5. The CDR3 DNA reads TGTGCCACCAGCAGAAGGACTAGCGGAGGGAGCACAGATACGCAGTATTTT. It specifies CATSRRTSGGSTDTQYF. Looking up the rest from reference TRBV15 and TRBJ2-3 gives the full variable domain: DAMVIQNPRYQVTQFGKPVTLSCSQTLNHNVMYWYQQKSSQAPKLLFHYYDKDFNNEADTPDNFQSRRPNTSFCFLDIRSPGLGDTAMYLCATSRRTSGGSTDTQYFGPGTRLTVL.

This clone was counted only a few times. The V and J genes are TRBV25-1 and TRBJ2-1; 9 positions match TRBD2. After removal of 2 bases from V and 6 bases from J, the junction contained 8 bases not matched to a gene. Germline CDR1 is MGHDK and CDR2 is SYGVNS. The CDR3 consists of 16 residues. The CDR3 coding sequence is TGTGCCAGCAGTGAAGGAAGGACTAGCGCGCCCAATGAGCAGTTCTTC. Translated: CASSEGRTSAPNEQFF.

In this sample, this clone turned up once. This sequence joins TRBV18 and TRBJ1-1; D unresolved. V was clipped by 4 bases and J by 0 bases, with 9 bases between them. The CDR3 extends over 14 amino acids. CDR1 is KGHSH and CDR2 is LQKENI in the germline V gene. The DNA of the CDR3 is TGTGCCAGCTCACAGGATCGGTTGAACACTGAAGCTTTCTTT. Translating gives CASSQDRLNTEAFF.